The following is a T cell receptor (beta chain) sequence with its context. This sample was included in a study of shared T cell receptors in the human thymus. Method: immunoSEQ multiplex PCR; TCRdb's copy keeps in-frame clones and lacks some. This table holds 650,000 to 950,000 clones, 70% to 90% found once. Germline CDR1 and CDR2: LNHDA and SQIVND (reference sequence). With 2 bases removed from V and 7 bases from J, the gap between germline ends came to 3 bases. CDR3 length: 12 amino acids. This sample was also put to use in a study of human thymus T cells. From that study: Resections obtained during corrective heart surgery supplied the thymus tissue. Apparent skewing of V and J gene usage characterized both thymic and blood repertoires. Among unrelated individuals, related research reported thymic repertoires that overlapped highly.

The source material was thymocytes. The receptor's source is a girl under three years old with a congenital heart defect. V is TRBV19 and J is TRBJ1-6; the D is unclear. The CDR3 loop reads CASSISNSPLHF. DNA for the CDR3: TGTGCCAGTAGTATAAGCAATTCACCCCTCCACTTT.